The T cell receptor (beta chain) under discussion was sequenced for a study of T cells in Graves' hyperthyroidism and ophthalmopathy. Researchers took RNA transcripts and amplified the TCR beta CDR3 regions from them. First-round RT-PCR of the TCR CDR3 relied on the HTBI primer set. TCRdb fed the multiplex PCR reads into MiXCR, producing one record per CDR3 protein. This sample has a few hundred thousand distinct CDR3 sequences, with around 45% found just once. After removal of 6 bases from V and 3 bases from J, the junction contained 11 bases not matched to a gene. CDR1 and CDR2 from the germline V gene are SNHLY and FYNNEI. The CDR3 covers 15 residues.

The clonotype was recovered from a woman younger than 30 with Graves' hyperthyroidism. The sample was peripheral blood or thyroid tissue (not recorded which). The chain uses TRBV2 and TRBJ2-7; 7 bases are shared with TRBD2. In nucleotides, the CDR3 is TGTGCCAGCAGGGAATCTAGCGGAGCCCTCTACGAGCAGTACTTC. Translation: CASRESSGALYEQYF.